This T cell receptor beta chain was obtained from a study of T cells after yellow fever vaccination. Study-wide background: Fractions with few cells were prepared using SMART-Seq v4 Ultra Low Input.

One entry per CDR3 protein, called by TCRdb with MiXCR from the 5' RACE reads. This sample carries about 150,000 distinct CDR3 sequences, about 6.9% of them seen once, and the ten largest clones take more than 0.6%. This clonotype was observed once. Its specificity is not known. Findings and caveats of the study: Faster peaking, at day 5 versus 15, marked a secondary response that was weaker. Subsequent booster samples again held most clones from primary vaccination (just under 98% CD4, over 80% CD8).

The specimen was CD4+ T cells sorted from PBMCs, collected 10 days after the yellow fever booster vaccination. This receptor was taken from a young man who received the YFV17D yellow fever vaccine.

CDR3 sequence: CASRKTLLGRQYF. In DNA, the CDR3 is TGTGCCAGCAGAAAGACATTATTAGGGCGGCAGTACTTC. The rearrangement joins TRBV28 to TRBJ2-7; D is uncertain. The V gene's germline CDR1 is MDHEN and CDR2 SYDVKM. This CDR3 has 13 residues. V was trimmed by 6 bases and J by 9 bases, leaving 18 bases between them.